This entry is about one T cell receptor (beta chain). Germline CDR1 SGHTS, CDR2 YDEGEE. This CDR3 is built from 11 residues. The V and J ends lost 2 bases and 4 bases respectively, with 4 bases between them. This specimen belongs to a study of OX40 agonist ivuxolimab in advanced cancers. Study-wide context: At 0.01 to 10 mg/kg, ivuxolimab was administered intravenously to patients every 2 weeks.

Clones were sequenced by immunoSEQ multiplex PCR, and TCRdb holds only the in-frame ones, with some missing. Of about 90,000 clones detected, about nine tenths appear once; the ten largest clones hold 0.33%. The sequencing used CD4+ or CD8+ T cells sorted from blood, collected in a trial of the OX40 agonist ivuxolimab. The TCR sequence derives from an adult with an advanced solid tumor such as melanoma, head and neck, liver or kidney cancer. The rearrangement links TRBV5-8 to TRBJ2-7; D unclear. CDR3 nucleotide sequence: TGTGCCAGCAGCTTTAGGTACGAGCAGTACTTC. Residues: CASSFRYEQYF.